The text below deals with one T cell receptor beta chain. This entry is derived from a study of blood T cell repertoires in COVID-19. The wider study: PBMCs, B-cell-depleted T cells, or T cells provided the cDNA or gDNA that made up the material.

Germline loops: CDR1 MNHEY, CDR2 SVGAGI. Trimming at V came to 1 base and at J to 5 bases, leaving 5 bases not matched to a gene. This CDR3 contains 15 residues. Clinical histories supplied by participants themselves formed the basis of cohort assignment. The protocol was immunoSEQ multiplex PCR, while the TCRdb copy is restricted to in-frame clones and leaves out a portion. Found here are some 190,000 clones, around 80% of them singletons; the top ten hold around 4%. The chain has TRBV6-5 and TRBJ2-7; TRBD2 matches at 10 bases. Sequencing used PBMCs or T cells enriched from blood (not recorded which). The sequence was obtained from a man aged 25 to 45 with acute COVID-19. CDR3 sequence reads: CASSYLGTSADEQYF. The DNA for the CDR3 is TGTGCCAGCAGTTACTTGGGGACTAGCGCCGACGAGCAGTACTTC.